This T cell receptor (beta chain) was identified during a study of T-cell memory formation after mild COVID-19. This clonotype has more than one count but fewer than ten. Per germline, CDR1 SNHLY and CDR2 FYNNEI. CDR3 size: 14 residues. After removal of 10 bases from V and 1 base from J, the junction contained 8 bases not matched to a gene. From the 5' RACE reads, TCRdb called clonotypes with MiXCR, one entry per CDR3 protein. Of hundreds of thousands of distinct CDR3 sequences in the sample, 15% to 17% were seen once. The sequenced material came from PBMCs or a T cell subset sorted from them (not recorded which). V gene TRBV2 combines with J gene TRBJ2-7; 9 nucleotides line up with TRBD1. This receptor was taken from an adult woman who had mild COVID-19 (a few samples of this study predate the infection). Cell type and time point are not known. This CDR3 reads CAIHAGTGSYEQYF. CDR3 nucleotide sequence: TGTGCCATTCACGCCGGGACAGGGTCCTACGAGCAGTACTTC.